This record looks at one T cell receptor (beta chain) sequence and its context. As yet, its antigen is unknown. Here immunoSEQ multiplex PCR was the method, and the copy in TCRdb shows in-frame clones only, minus some. The table lists around 63,000 clones, 75% of them singletons. This record belongs to a study of vaccination effects on CD4 cells after COVID-19. Under the ViraFEST assay, PBMC were stimulated with viral peptide pools so that antigen-specific CD4+ T cells expanded. Sequencing was performed afterwards. Scientists isolated CD4+ T cells after a roughly 10-day culture period ended. Having tested negative for nucleocapsid antibodies, the vaccine recipients showed no prior SARS-CoV-2 infection. The germline V and J ends were trimmed by 8 bases and 2 bases, with 15 bases remaining between them. The CDR3 extends over 14 amino acids. Germline values: CDR1 KGHSH, CDR2 LQKENI.

The starting material was CD4+ T cells from PBMCs cultured with HCoV-OC43 spike peptides, obtained before COVID-19 vaccination. Subset denoted: HCoV-OC43 spike overlapping peptide pool stimulation. The chain carries TRBV18 and TRBJ2-5, with a weak D call TRBD2 (6 bases). This receptor was identified in a human donor who received a COVID-19 vaccine. The CDR3 loop is CASRPVGGQETQYF. CDR3 in DNA: TGTGCCAGCCGCCCAGTTGGAGGGCAAGAGACCCAGTACTTC.